The clone carrying this TCR beta chain occurred a few times. Its antigen is unknown. The data derive from a study of T cells after yellow fever vaccination. Study as a whole: Low-cell-number fractions were prepared with SMART-Seq v4 Ultra Low Input.

For TCR, cDNA came from 5'RACE template switching, which added a universal primer site and UMIs. TCRdb re-analysed the 5' RACE reads in MiXCR, keeping a single row per CDR3 protein. This sample has 620,000 or so distinct CDR3 sequences, with 17% found just once. Study outcomes and limitations: The secondary response was weaker but peaked faster, day 5 versus 15.

This CDR3 region has 13 residues. The V gene lost 7 bases and the J gene lost 1 base, with 10 bases spanning the gap. Looked up from germline, CDR1 is MNHEY and CDR2 is SMNVEV (reference sequence). The sample was PBMCs, taken 4 to 5 days after the first yellow fever vaccination. The chain links TRBV27 to TRBJ1-1, with D tentatively TRBD1 (5 bases). The TCR originated in a man aged 18-30 years who received the YFV17D yellow fever vaccine. The CDR3 bases are TGTGCCAGCATATGGGACTGGAACACTGAAGCTTTCTTT. This encodes CASIWDWNTEAFF.